This is a list of T cell receptor beta chains from one sample in a study of monozygotic twins with inflammatory bowel disease. TCRdb re-called the 5' RACE reads, yielding one record per CDR3 amino acid sequence without DNA. Recorded for this sample: fewer than 350,000 distinct CDR3 sequences. Sequencing input: blood. These receptors all stem from a human donor with ulcerative colitis or Crohn's disease, or a healthy co-twin of an affected twin (not recorded which). Each CDR3 is given with its conserved first and last residue. Each record gives: V gene, J gene, CDR3 protein.

>TRBV29-1|TRBJ2-5
CSGDRGETQYF
>TRBV28|TRBJ2-1
CASRSRRTGGLRSYNEQFF
>TRBV29-1|TRBJ2-7
CSVRGSYKQYF
>TRBV20-1|TRBJ2-5
CSARDWTKYQETQYF
>TRBV7-2|TRBJ2-3
CASSWSGQVTDTQYF
>TRBV28|TRBJ2-6
CASSPVFGGLGANVLTF
>TRBV18|TRBJ2-1
CASSPHDAPGQEFF
>TRBV5-1|TRBJ2-3
CASSIRLAGGSDTQYF
>TRBV4-1|TRBJ2-7
CASSHPGQSYEQYF
>TRBV11-2|TRBJ2-5
CASSPPLGSQETQYF
>TRBV5-1|TRBJ1-1
CASSLGSVMNTEAFF
>TRBV21-1|TRBJ2-3
CASSTGKWTSGGRGTDTQYF
>TRBV12-3/TRBV12-4|TRBJ2-2
CASSFSGMSTGELFF
>TRBV18|TRBJ2-3
CASSPRSDTQYF
>TRBV6-5|TRBJ2-2
CASSYQGQAHGELFF
>TRBV29-1|TRBJ1-1
CSVRQFSTEAFF
>TRBV5-1|TRBJ2-7
CASSDRAAYEQYF
>TRBV4-1|TRBJ2-1
CASSPNNYNEQFF
>TRBV28|TRBJ2-2
CASNRDRARNTGELFF
>TRBV30|TRBJ2-5
CALGTGVVRKETQYF
>TRBV5-1|TRBJ2-6
CASSLRASTSGANVLTF
>TRBV11-1|TRBJ1-3
CASSFVTGPLVSGNTIYF
>TRBV28|TRBJ2-3
CASTQAGQGHADTQYF
>TRBV9|TRBJ1-1
CASSGKAGEAFF
>TRBV2|TRBJ2-1
CASSEATAGEQFF
>TRBV20-1|TRBJ2-2
CSASRGRSGELFF
>TRBV20-1|TRBJ1-1
CSARDLGGTGFFGKTEAFF
>TRBV7-2|TRBJ2-7
CASSPRTGGYEQYF
>TRBV12-3/TRBV12-4|TRBJ2-3
CASSLARLAGAADTQYF
>TRBV2|TRBJ1-5
CASRRTDYSNQPQHF
>TRBV10-1|TRBJ2-3
CASSDSSDTQYF
>TRBV5-1|TRBJ2-1
CASSSHGSSGGVNEQFF
>TRBV24-1|TRBJ2-7
CATSDLADRDSYEQYF
>TRBV29-1|TRBJ2-5
CSVLWGETQYF
>TRBV19|TRBJ1-2
CASSSHPLYGYTF
>TRBV12-3/TRBV12-4|TRBJ2-7
CASSFGTSGFYEQYF
>TRBV7-2|TRBJ1-1
CGGVVTTEAFF
>TRBV6-1|TRBJ2-7
CASSVGRGGGYEQYF
>TRBV6-2/TRBV6-3|TRBJ1-1
CASSSQQGSTEAFF
>TRBV5-1|TRBJ1-1
CASSQGQGSVRMNTEAFF
>TRBV27|TRBJ2-5
CATKAEGQQETQYF
>TRBV20-1|TRBJ2-1
CSAWRMGGYNEQFF